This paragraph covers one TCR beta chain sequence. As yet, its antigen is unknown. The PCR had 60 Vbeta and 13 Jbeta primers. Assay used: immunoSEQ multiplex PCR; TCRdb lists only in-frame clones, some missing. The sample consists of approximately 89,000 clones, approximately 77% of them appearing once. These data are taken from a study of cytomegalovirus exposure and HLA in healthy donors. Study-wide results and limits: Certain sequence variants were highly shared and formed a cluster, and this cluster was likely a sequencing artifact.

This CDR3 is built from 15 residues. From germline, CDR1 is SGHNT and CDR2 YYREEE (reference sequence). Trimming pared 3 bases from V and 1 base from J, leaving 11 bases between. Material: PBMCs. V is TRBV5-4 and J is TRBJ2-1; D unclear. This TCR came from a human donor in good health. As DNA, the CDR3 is TGTGCCAGCAGCTACTTCGAACAGTCCTACAATGAGCAGTTCTTC. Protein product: CASSYFEQSYNEQFF.